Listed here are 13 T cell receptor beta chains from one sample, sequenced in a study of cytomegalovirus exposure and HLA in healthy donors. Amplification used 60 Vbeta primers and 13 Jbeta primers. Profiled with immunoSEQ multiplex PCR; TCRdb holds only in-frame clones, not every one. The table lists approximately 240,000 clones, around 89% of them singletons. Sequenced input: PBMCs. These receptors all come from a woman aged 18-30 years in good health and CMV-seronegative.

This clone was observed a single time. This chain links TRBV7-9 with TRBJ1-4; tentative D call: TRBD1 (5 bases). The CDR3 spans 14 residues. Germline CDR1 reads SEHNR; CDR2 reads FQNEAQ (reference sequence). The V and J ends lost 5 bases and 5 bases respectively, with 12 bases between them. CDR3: CASSPRDRNEKLFF. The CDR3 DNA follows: TGTGCCAGCAGCCCACGTGACAGAAATGAAAAACTGTTTTTT.

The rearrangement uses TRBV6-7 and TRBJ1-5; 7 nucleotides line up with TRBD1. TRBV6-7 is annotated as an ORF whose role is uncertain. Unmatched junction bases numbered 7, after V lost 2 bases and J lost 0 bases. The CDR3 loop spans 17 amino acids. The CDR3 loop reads CASSYRGQQYSNQPQHF. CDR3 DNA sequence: TGTGCCAGCAGTTACAGGGGACAGCAATATAGCAATCAGCCCCAGCATTTT.

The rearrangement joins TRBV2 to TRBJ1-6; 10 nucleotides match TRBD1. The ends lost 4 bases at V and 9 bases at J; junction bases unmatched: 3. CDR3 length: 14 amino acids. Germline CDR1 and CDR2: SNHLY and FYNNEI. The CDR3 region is CASSGQGAFSPLHF. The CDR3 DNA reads TGTGCCAGCAGTGGACAGGGGGCTTTTTCACCCCTCCACTTT.

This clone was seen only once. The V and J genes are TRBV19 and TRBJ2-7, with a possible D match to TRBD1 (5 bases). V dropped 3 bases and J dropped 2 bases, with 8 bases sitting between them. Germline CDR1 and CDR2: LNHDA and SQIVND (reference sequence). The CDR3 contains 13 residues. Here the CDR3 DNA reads TGTGCCAGTAGTATTCAGGGTACCTACGAGCAGTACTTC. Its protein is CASSIQGTYEQYF.

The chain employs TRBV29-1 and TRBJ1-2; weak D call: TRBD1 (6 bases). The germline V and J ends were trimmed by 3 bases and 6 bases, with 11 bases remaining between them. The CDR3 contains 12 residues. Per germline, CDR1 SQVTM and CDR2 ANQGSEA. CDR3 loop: CSVEATGHGYTF. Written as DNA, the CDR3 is TGCAGCGTTGAGGCCACAGGGCATGGCTACACCTTC.

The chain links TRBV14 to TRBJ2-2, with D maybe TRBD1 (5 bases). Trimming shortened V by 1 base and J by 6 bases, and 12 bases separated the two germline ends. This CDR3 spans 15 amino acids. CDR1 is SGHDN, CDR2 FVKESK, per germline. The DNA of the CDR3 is TGTGCCAGCAGCCAAGTGCCGCGACAGTCCGGGGAGCTGTTTTTT. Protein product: CASSQVPRQSGELFF.

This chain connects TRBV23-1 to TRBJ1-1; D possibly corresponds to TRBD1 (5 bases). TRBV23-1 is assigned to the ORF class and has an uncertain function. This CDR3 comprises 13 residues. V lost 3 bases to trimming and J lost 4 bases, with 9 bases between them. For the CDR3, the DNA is TGCGCCAGCAGTCATGGAGGGGTCACTGAAGCTTTCTTT. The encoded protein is CASSHGGVTEAFF.

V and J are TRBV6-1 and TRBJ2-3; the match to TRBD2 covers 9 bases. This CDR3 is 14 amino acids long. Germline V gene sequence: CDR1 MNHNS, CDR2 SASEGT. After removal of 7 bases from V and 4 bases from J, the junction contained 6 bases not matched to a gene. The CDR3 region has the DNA TGTGCCAGCAAGAAGGGCGGGGGGGCAGATACGCAGTATTTT. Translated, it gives CASKKGGGADTQYF.

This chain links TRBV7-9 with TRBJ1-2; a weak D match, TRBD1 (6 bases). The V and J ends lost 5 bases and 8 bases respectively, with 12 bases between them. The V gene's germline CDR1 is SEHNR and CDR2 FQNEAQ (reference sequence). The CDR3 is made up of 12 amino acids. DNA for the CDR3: TGTGCCAGCAGCGTACAGGGAACCGGCTACACCTTC. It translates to CASSVQGTGYTF.

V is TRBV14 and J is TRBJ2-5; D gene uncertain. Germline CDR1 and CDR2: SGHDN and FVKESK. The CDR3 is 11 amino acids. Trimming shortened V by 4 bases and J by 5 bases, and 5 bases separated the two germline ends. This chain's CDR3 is CASSLGETQYF. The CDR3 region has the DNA TGTGCCAGCAGCCTCGGGGAGACCCAGTACTTC.

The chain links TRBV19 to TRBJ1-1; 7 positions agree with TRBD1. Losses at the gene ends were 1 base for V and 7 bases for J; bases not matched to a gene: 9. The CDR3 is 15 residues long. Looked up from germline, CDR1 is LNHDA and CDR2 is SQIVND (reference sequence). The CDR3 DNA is TGTGCCAGTAGTATAGTTCTGGGCAGGGGGAGTGAAGCTTTCTTT. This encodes CASSIVLGRGSEAFF.

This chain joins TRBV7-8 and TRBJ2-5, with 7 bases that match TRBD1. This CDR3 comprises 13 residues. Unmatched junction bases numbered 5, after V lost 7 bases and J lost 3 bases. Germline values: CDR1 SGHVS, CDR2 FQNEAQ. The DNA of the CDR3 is TGTGCCAGCACCAGGACAGGAAAAGAGACCCAGTACTTC. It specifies CASTRTGKETQYF.

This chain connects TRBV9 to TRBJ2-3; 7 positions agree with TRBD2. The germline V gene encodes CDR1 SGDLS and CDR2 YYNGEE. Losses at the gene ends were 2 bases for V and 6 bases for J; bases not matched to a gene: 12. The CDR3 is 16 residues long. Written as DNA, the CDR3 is TGTGCCAGCAGCGTCCGGTCTAGCGGAATGGGTGATACGCAGTATTTT. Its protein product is CASSVRSSGMGDTQYF.